The clone carrying this T cell receptor (beta chain) was seen once. The data were obtained in a study of T cell changes during pregnancy in multiple sclerosis. Produced via immunoSEQ multiplex PCR; TCRdb's table is partial and in-frame only. The sample consists of 61,000 or so clones, 93% of them appearing once. Trimming at V came to 3 bases and at J to 4 bases, leaving 13 bases not matched to a gene. Germline CDR1 reads MDHEN; CDR2 reads SYDVKM. This CDR3 is 18 amino acids long. This receptor was identified in a female donor with multiple sclerosis, enrolled in a pregnancy study. The chain uses TRBV28 and TRBJ2-3, with 10 bases aligning to TRBD2. This sample comprised CD4+ T cells from peripheral blood mononuclear cells, obtained before pregnancy. This CDR3 reads CASSLELLAGVSSDTQYF. For the CDR3, the DNA is TGTGCCAGCAGTTTGGAACTCCTAGCGGGAGTGTCTTCAGATACGCAGTATTTT.